Listed here are 2 T cell receptor beta chains from one sample, sequenced in a study of cytomegalovirus exposure and HLA in healthy donors (dated by TCRdb to the late 2010s). Receptor libraries were prepared by the immunoSEQ multiplex PCR assay. For the multiplex PCR, a mixture combining 60 forward primers for TCR Vbeta segments and 13 reverse primers for TCR Jbeta segments was used. TCRdb provides this immuneACCESS table in a form limited to in-frame rearrangements. Some clones are lacking; in checked studies, under half of them reflect an unresolved V gene, and why the rest are absent is not known. Recorded for this sample are some 150,000 clones; roughly 80% of them occurred a single time. The leading ten clones occupy about 3.4% of the sample. Sequencing was carried out using PBMCs. These receptors originate from a male donor in good health and CMV-seronegative.

The chain employs TRBV6-5 and TRBJ2-2, with 7 bases identical to TRBD1. This CDR3 has 11 residues. V shed 8 bases, J shed 13 bases, and the junction held 7 bases outside the gene matches. CDR1 is MNHEY and CDR2 is SVGAGI in the germline V gene. DNA for the CDR3: TGTGCCAGCCTCGAGACAGGGCGGCTGTTTTTT. Amino acid sequence: CASLETGRLFF.

The chain is built from TRBV7-6 and TRBJ2-3; possible D gene TRBD1, 6 bases. V lost 1 base and J lost 2, with 22 bases in between. The V gene's germline CDR1 is SGHVS and CDR2 FNYEAQ. There are 19 residues in the CDR3. The DNA for the CDR3 is TGTGCCAGCAGCTTAGTGGGGACACCCACCAAGGGGAACACAGATACGCAGTATTTT. It yields the protein CASSLVGTPTKGNTDTQYF.